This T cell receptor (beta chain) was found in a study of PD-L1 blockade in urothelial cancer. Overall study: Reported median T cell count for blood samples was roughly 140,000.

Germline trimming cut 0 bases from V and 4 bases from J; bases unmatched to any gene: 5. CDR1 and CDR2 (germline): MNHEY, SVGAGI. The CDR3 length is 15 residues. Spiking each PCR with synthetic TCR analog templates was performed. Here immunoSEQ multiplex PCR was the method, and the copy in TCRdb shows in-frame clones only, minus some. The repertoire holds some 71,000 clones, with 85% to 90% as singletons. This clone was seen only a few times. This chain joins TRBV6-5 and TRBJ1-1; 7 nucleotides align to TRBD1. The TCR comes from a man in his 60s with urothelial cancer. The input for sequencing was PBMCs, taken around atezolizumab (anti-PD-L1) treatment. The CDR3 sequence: CASSYSKGGRTEAFF. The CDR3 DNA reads TGTGCCAGCAGTTACTCGAAAGGGGGCCGCACTGAAGCTTTCTTT.